This entry lists 28 T cell receptor beta chains sequenced from one sample in a study of identical twins. TCRdb independently ran MiXCR on the 5' RACE reads; one entry per CDR3 protein. The sample lists 500,000 to 550,000 distinct CDR3 sequences, around 24% occurring once. The same sample was also used in a study of yellow fever vaccine responses in identical twins.

The material sequenced was CD4+ T cells sorted from blood. Receptors were obtained from a woman aged 18-29 years in good health.

V is TRBV24-1 and J is TRBJ1-2; D not certain. Per the germline V gene, CDR1 is KGHDR and CDR2 is SFDVKD. The V and J ends lost 1 base and 2 bases respectively, with 7 bases between them. CDR3 length equals 14 residues. The CDR3 DNA reads as TGTGCCACCAGTGATTTTGAGGTAAACTATGGCTACACCTTC. Amino acids: CATSDFEVNYGYTF.

This clonotype was seen a few times. This chain links TRBV9 with TRBJ2-7, with TRBD2 matching 8 bases. The V and J ends lost 4 bases and 3 bases, in that order; junction bases with no gene match: 6. Germline V CDR1 and CDR2: SGDLS, YYNGEE. The CDR3 has 14 residues. As DNA, the CDR3 is TGTGCCAGCAGCCCAAGCGGGAGTAACTACGAGCAGTACTTC. Translating gives CASSPSGSNYEQYF.

This clonotype appeared a few times. This chain connects TRBV4-1 to TRBJ2-5; D is unclear. Trimming took 0 bases from V and 7 from J, leaving 12 bases between them. CDR3 length: 14 amino acids. Per germline, CDR1 MGHRA and CDR2 YSYEKL. The CDR3: CASSQDGVPGTQYF. In DNA, the CDR3 is TGCGCCAGCAGCCAAGATGGTGTGCCTGGGACCCAGTACTTC.

This clonotype showed up just a few times. V usage is TRBV28 and J usage is TRBJ2-4; TRBD1 matches at 8 bases. Germline trimming cut 5 bases from V and 1 base from J; bases unmatched to any gene: 4. Germline lookup yields CDR1 MDHEN and CDR2 SYDVKM. The CDR3 consists of 15 residues. The CDR3 coding sequence is TGTGCCAGCAGTCTTCAGGGGGCCGCCAAAAACATTCAGTACTTC. The encoded protein is CASSLQGAAKNIQYF.

This clonotype came up a few times. The rearrangement uses TRBV15 and TRBJ2-3, with D possibly TRBD2 on 6 matching bases. CDR3 length: 16 amino acids. The V end lost 3 bases, the J end lost 2 bases, and 15 bases lay between the germline ends. The germline CDR1 and CDR2 sequences are LNHNV and YYDKDF (reference sequence). This CDR3 reads CATSRARDFNTDTQYF. CDR3 nucleotide sequence: TGTGCCACCAGCAGGGCCCGGGACTTCAACACAGATACGCAGTATTTT.

This clonotype occurred a few times. The genes are TRBV6-1 and TRBJ1-1; D remains ambiguous. This CDR3 comprises 13 residues. Germline assignment: CDR1 MNHNS and CDR2 SASEGT. V was pared by 5 bases and J by 5 bases, with 12 bases between. The CDR3 sequence is CASSLIAGTEAFF. The DNA for the CDR3 is TGTGCCAGCAGTCTGATTGCGGGGACTGAAGCTTTCTTT.

DNA of the CDR3: TGTGCCAGCAGTAACTTCTATAGCACAGATACGCAGTATTTT. Encoded protein: CASSNFYSTDTQYF. V is TRBV27 and J is TRBJ2-3; D gene unclear. Germline CDR1 and CDR2: MNHEY and SMNVEV (reference sequence). V was cut by 5 bases and J by 0 bases, with 9 bases left in between. The CDR3 covers 14 residues.

The chain combines TRBV15 with TRBJ1-5; 10 positions match TRBD1. The V segment lost 2 bases and the J segment 7 bases; nucleotides outside the gene matches: 8. This CDR3 contains 16 residues. CDR1 is LNHNV, CDR2 YYDKDF, per germline (reference sequence). CDR3: CATSRMTGTGDQPQHF. The CDR3 region has the DNA TGTGCCACCAGCAGAATGACCGGGACAGGGGACCAGCCCCAGCATTTT.

The gene calls are TRBV2 and TRBJ2-1; the match to TRBD1 covers 7 bases. The CDR3 runs to 14 residues. Germline V gene data show CDR1 as SNHLY and CDR2 as FYNNEI. J was trimmed by 4 bases and V by 6 bases; bases with no gene match: 6. The CDR3 region has the DNA TGTGCCAGCAGAGGAGACAGGGTGTACAATGAGCAGTTCTTC. Its protein is CASRGDRVYNEQFF.

The CDR3 sequence: CASSQDKGWQETQYF. For the CDR3, the DNA is TGTGCCAGCAGCCAAGATAAAGGCTGGCAAGAGACCCAGTACTTC. The chain couples TRBV3-1 to TRBJ2-5; D gene ambiguous. V lost 0 bases and J 2 bases, leaving 10 bases between the germline ends. This CDR3 region has 15 residues. Germline V CDR1 and CDR2: LGHDT, YNNKEL (reference sequence).

V usage is TRBV7-2 and J usage is TRBJ2-3; 9 positions match TRBD2. Germline values: CDR1 SGHTA, CDR2 FQGNSA. Germline trimming cut 5 bases from V and 5 bases from J; bases unmatched to any gene: 8. This CDR3 is built from 15 residues. The CDR3 DNA follows: TGTGCCAGCAGCCCGCAGAGCGGGAGGATAGATACGCAGTATTTT. Amino acid sequence: CASSPQSGRIDTQYF.

This clonotype was counted a few times. The genes are TRBV5-1 and TRBJ2-1, with 7 bases aligning to TRBD1. The CDR3 is 15 amino acids. Germline lookup yields CDR1 SGHRS and CDR2 YFSETQ. J was trimmed by 9 bases and V by 2 bases; bases with no gene match: 11. CDR3 sequence reads: CASSFAAGGKGEQFF. The CDR3, as DNA: TGCGCCAGCAGCTTCGCGGCAGGGGGTAAGGGTGAGCAGTTCTTC.

This clonotype was seen a few times. The V call is TRBV7-8, the J call TRBJ2-5, with 10 bases fitting TRBD1. CDR1 and CDR2 from the germline V gene are SGHVS and FQNEAQ. Trimming took 1 base from V and 5 from J; bases not matched to a gene: 4. The CDR3 totals 15 residues. CDR3 in amino acids: CASSLGTGGWETQYF. CDR3 bases: TGTGCCAGCAGCTTAGGGACAGGGGGGTGGGAGACCCAGTACTTC.

The V call is TRBV27, the J call TRBJ2-2; 9 bases agree with TRBD2. With V trimmed by 6 bases and J by 6 bases, 8 bases remained unmatched. This CDR3 is 15 amino acids long. From germline, CDR1 is MNHEY and CDR2 SMNVEV (reference sequence). In nucleotides, the CDR3 is TGTGCCAGCAGGGAAGCGGGAGGTATCGCCGGGGAGCTGTTTTTT. Translated, it gives CASREAGGIAGELFF.

CDR3 coding DNA: TGTGCCAGCAAACCCGGACAAGGAAAGCAGTACTTC. Encoded protein: CASKPGQGKQYF. This chain links TRBV6-6 with TRBJ2-7, with D possibly matching TRBD1 (5 bases). Trimming took 7 bases from V and 8 from J, leaving 15 bases between them. Per germline, CDR1 MNHNY and CDR2 SVGAGI (reference sequence). CDR3 size: 12 residues.

CDR3 nucleotides: TGCGCCAGCAGCCTGCGCCCCTCAGGGCTACCGGAATTTAACACAGATACGCAGTATTTT. It encodes CASSLRPSGLPEFNTDTQYF. The rearrangement links TRBV5-1 to TRBJ2-3, with D maybe TRBD1 (5 bases). V shed 4 bases and J shed 2 bases, with 29 bases lying between them. Germline V gene sequence: CDR1 SGHRS, CDR2 YFSETQ. The CDR3 has 20 residues.

This rearrangement joins TRBV5-1 to TRBJ1-5; D gene unclear. The ends were cut back, 4 bases at V and 1 base at J, with 12 bases in the middle. Germline CDR1 and CDR2: SGHRS and YFSETQ. The CDR3 has 15 amino acids. The chain's CDR3 is CASSPAGQSNQPQHF. DNA for the CDR3: TGCGCCAGCAGCCCGGCTGGTCAGAGCAATCAGCCCCAGCATTTT.

The V and J genes are TRBV3-1 and TRBJ2-3, with TRBD2 matching over 8 bases. Trimming took 1 base from V and 0 from J; bases not matched to a gene: 9. There are 18 residues in the CDR3. Per germline, CDR1 LGHDT and CDR2 YNNKEL (reference sequence). The CDR3 loop reads CASSQGPRTSRSTDTQYF. Here the CDR3 DNA reads TGTGCCAGCAGCCAAGGACCTCGGACTAGCAGAAGCACAGATACGCAGTATTTT.

This clonotype was observed once. V usage is TRBV10-3 and J usage is TRBJ2-7, with 9 bases matching TRBD2. CDR1 is ENHRY and CDR2 is SYGVKD in the germline V gene. The CDR3 has 17 residues. The junction had 8 bases not matched to a gene; V was cut back by 2 bases and J by 0 bases. The CDR3 DNA sequence: TGTGCCATCAGTGAGAGCGGACTAGCGATTTCCTCCTACGAGCAGTACTTC. This sequence encodes CAISESGLAISSYEQYF.

The V gene is TRBV15, the J gene TRBJ2-3, with TRBD2 matching 12 bases. The trim removed 4 bases at V and 2 bases at J, leaving 7 bases unmatched. The CDR3 loop spans 17 amino acids. Germline-derived CDR1 and CDR2 are LNHNV and YYDKDF (reference sequence). This CDR3 reads CATSIYRLAGVTDTQYF. CDR3 DNA: TGTGCCACCAGCATCTACCGACTAGCGGGGGTCACAGATACGCAGTATTTT.

This clonotype was picked up a small number of times. J is TRBJ2-2 and V is TRBV12-3 or TRBV12-4, with D tentatively TRBD2 (6 bases). Trimming cost V 7 bases and J 6 bases, with 18 bases left between them. This CDR3 region has 15 residues. CDR3 sequence: CASTLVRGTPGELFF. The DNA for the CDR3 is TGTGCCAGCACTCTCGTCCGCGGGACGCCCGGGGAGCTGTTTTTT.

V is TRBV10-3 and J is TRBJ2-3, with TRBD1 matching 10 bases. V was clipped by 9 bases and J by 4 bases; unmatched bases: 10. CDR3 size: 15 residues. Germline values: CDR1 ENHRY, CDR2 SYGVKD. This CDR3 is CAINPGQGSADTQYF. In DNA form, the CDR3 reads TGTGCCATAAACCCGGGACAGGGGTCGGCAGATACGCAGTATTTT.

The CDR3 region has the DNA TGTGCCAGTAGTATAGATGGGAGGACAGCCGGGGGGCAGCCCCAGCATTTT. It codes for CASSIDGRTAGGQPQHF. J is TRBJ1-5 and V is TRBV19; possible D gene TRBD1, 6 bases. The CDR3 length is 17 residues. Germline values: CDR1 LNHDA, CDR2 SQIVND (reference sequence). V was trimmed by 0 bases and J by 7 bases, leaving 19 bases between them.

This clonotype was counted only a few times. The rearrangement links TRBV4-1 to TRBJ2-3; D might be TRBD2 (6 bases). V was trimmed by 1 base and J by 4 bases, leaving 15 bases between them. CDR3 size: 16 residues. Germline CDR1 reads MGHRA; CDR2 reads YSYEKL. CDR3 residues: CASSQGARGLPDTQYF. Written as DNA, the CDR3 is TGCGCCAGCAGCCAAGGAGCCCGGGGACTTCCAGATACGCAGTATTTT.

V gene TRBV7-6 combines with J gene TRBJ2-2; D is ambiguous. V was pared by 7 bases and J by 1 base, with 10 bases between. Looked up from germline, CDR1 is SGHVS and CDR2 is FNYEAQ. This CDR3 comprises 14 residues. The CDR3 region is CASNQGQNTGELFF. The CDR3 DNA is TGTGCCAGCAATCAAGGCCAGAACACCGGGGAGCTGTTTTTT.

The DNA of the CDR3 is TGTGCCACCAGTCCTCGACTAGCGGGAGGGCCGATCACCGGGGAGCTGTTTTTT. Its protein is CATSPRLAGGPITGELFF. V is TRBV15 and J is TRBJ2-2; 14 positions agree with TRBD2. The CDR3 loop spans 18 amino acids. Germline assignment: CDR1 LNHNV and CDR2 YYDKDF (reference sequence). Trimming took 6 bases from V and 4 from J; bases not matched to a gene: 10.

This clonotype was counted many times. The chain recombines TRBV10-3 with TRBJ1-4; no reliable D call. The CDR3 extends over 12 amino acids. Germline V gene lookup returns CDR1 ENHRY and CDR2 SYGVKD. V was cut by 4 bases and J by 7 bases, with 7 bases left in between. As DNA, the CDR3 is TGTGCCATCAGTGCTAGTGGTGAAAAACTGTTTTTT. This codes for CAISASGEKLFF.

At least ten counts were recorded for this clonotype. V gene TRBV28 combines with J gene TRBJ2-1; D remains ambiguous. Germline V lookup: CDR1 MDHEN, CDR2 SYDVKM. CDR3 size: 12 residues. V was cut by 3 bases and J by 8 bases, with 8 bases left in between. CDR3 in amino acids: CASSFLLDEQFF. CDR3 nucleotides: TGTGCCAGCAGTTTTCTGCTGGATGAGCAGTTCTTC.